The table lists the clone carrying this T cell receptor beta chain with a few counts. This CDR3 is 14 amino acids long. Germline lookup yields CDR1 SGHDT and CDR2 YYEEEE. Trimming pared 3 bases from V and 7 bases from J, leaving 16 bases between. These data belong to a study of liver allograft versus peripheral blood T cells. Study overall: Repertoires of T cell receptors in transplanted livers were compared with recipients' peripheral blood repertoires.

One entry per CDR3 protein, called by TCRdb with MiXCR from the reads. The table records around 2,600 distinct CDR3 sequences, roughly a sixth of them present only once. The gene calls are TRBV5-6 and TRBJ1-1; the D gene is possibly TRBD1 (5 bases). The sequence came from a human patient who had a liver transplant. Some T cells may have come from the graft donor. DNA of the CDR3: TGTGCCAGCAGCTGGGGGGGTGTTGTTATTGAAGCTTTCTTT. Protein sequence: CASSWGGVVIEAFF.